This TCR beta chain derives from a study of cytomegalovirus exposure and HLA in healthy donors. Study-level points and caveats: For TCR beta chains, V- and J-gene trimming was later linked to a missense DCLRE1C variant. While the bulk of TCR sequences proved rare, some public TCRs turned up in many donors.

The CDR3 totals 13 residues. V was shortened by 4 bases and J by 4 bases, with 11 bases between the two germline ends. CDR1 is SGHDT, CDR2 YYEEEE, per germline. This clone was seen only a few times. Its antigen remains unknown. PCR amplification relied on 60 Vbeta primers (plus 13 Jbeta primers). Produced via immunoSEQ multiplex PCR; TCRdb's table is partial and in-frame only. The table shows 130,000 or so clones, with 72% occurring only once. Specimen: PBMCs. This TCR was recovered from a man in his fifties or sixties in good health and CMV-seropositive. The gene calls are TRBV5-6 and TRBJ1-1; the D is unclear. Here the CDR3 reads CASSPLPRTEAFF. DNA of the CDR3: TGTGCCAGCAGCCCCTTACCGCGCACTGAAGCTTTCTTT.